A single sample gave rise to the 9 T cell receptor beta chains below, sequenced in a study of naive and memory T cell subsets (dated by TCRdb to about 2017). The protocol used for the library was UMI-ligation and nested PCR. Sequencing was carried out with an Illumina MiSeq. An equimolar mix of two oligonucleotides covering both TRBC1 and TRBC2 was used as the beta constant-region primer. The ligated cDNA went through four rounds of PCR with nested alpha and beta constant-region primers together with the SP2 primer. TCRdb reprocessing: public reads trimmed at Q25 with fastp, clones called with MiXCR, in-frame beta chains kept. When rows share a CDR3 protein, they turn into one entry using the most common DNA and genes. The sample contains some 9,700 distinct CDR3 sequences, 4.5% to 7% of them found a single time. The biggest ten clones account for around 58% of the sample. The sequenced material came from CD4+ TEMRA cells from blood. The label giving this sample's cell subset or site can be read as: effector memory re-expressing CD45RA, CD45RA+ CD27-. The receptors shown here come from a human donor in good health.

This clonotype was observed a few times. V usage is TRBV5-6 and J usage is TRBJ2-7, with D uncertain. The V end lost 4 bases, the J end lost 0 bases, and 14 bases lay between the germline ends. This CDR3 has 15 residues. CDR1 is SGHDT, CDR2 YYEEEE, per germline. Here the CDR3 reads CASSRLGRSSYEQYF. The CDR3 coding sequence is TGTGCCAGCAGCCGGCTGGGCAGGAGCTCCTACGAGCAGTACTTC.

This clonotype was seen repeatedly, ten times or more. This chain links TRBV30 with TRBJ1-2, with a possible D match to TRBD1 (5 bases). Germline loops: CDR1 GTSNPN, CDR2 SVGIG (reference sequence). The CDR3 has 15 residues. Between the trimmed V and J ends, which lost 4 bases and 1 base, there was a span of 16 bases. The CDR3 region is CAWTSPGLNNYGYTF. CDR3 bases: TGTGCCTGGACGTCACCGGGACTGAATAACTATGGCTACACCTTC.

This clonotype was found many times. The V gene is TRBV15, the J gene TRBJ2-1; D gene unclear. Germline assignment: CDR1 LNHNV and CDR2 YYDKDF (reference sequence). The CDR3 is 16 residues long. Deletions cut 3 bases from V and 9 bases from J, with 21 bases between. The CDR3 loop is CATSSVVTPPMIEQFF. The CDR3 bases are TGTGCCACCAGCAGCGTGGTGACTCCTCCAATGATTGAGCAGTTCTTC.

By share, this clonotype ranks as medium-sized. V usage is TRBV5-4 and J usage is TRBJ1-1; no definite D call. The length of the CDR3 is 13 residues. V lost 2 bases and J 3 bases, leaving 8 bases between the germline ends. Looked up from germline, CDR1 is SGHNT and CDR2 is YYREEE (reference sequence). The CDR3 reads CASSFGLDTEAFF. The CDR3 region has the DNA TGTGCCAGCAGCTTTGGTTTGGACACTGAAGCTTTCTTT.

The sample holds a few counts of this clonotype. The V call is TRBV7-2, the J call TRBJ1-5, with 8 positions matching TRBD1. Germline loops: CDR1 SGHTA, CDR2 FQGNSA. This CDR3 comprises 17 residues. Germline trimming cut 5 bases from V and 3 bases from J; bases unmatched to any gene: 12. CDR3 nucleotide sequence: TGTGCCAGCAGCCCAACAGGAAGGACAGGGCCCAATCAGCCCCAGCATTTT. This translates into CASSPTGRTGPNQPQHF.

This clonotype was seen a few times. This CDR3 is CASSNRARNSPLHF. CDR3 DNA: TGTGCCAGCAGCAACAGGGCCAGAAATTCACCCCTCCACTTT. The J gene is TRBJ1-6, the V gene TRBV7-2, with D possibly being TRBD1 (6 bases). The germline V gene encodes CDR1 SGHTA and CDR2 FQGNSA. CDR3 size: 14 residues. Trimming stripped 5 bases from V and 7 bases from J, with 12 bases between.

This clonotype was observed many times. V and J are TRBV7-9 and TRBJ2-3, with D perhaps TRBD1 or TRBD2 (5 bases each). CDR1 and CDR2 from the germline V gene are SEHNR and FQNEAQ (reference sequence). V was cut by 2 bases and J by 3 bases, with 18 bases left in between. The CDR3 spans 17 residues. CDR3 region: CASSLRLTREGTDTQYF. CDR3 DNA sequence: TGTGCCAGCAGCTTACGCCTAACGAGAGAGGGGACAGATACGCAGTATTTT.

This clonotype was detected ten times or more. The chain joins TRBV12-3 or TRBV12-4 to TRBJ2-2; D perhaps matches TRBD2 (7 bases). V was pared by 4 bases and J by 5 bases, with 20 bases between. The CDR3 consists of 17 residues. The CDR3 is CASSSSRAGEGTGELFF. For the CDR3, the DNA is TGTGCCAGCAGTTCCAGCAGGGCAGGGGAGGGGACCGGGGAGCTGTTTTTT.

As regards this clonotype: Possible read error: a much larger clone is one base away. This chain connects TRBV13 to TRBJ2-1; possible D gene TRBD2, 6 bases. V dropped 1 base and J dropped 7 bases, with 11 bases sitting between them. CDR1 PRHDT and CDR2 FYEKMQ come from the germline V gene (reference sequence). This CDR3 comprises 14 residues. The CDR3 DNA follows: TGTGCCAGCAGCTTAGTGGGAGGAGCAAATGAGCAGTTCTTC. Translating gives CASSLVGGANEQFF.